This entry concerns a single T cell receptor (beta chain). Its matching antigen is unknown. These data come from a study of cytomegalovirus exposure and HLA in healthy donors. Primers for the PCR totalled 60 Vbeta and 13 Jbeta. Assay used: immunoSEQ multiplex PCR; TCRdb lists only in-frame clones, some missing. The table has some 170,000 clones, approximately 80% seen once. Study outcomes and limitations: Researchers catalogued about 160 TCR beta chains as cytomegalovirus-associated. Highly shared variants forming one cluster were likely a sequencing artifact. HLA allele associations emerged for around 16,000 TCR beta sequences in a later analysis, at 0.05 false discovery rate.

Sequencing input: PBMCs. This receptor was identified in a man between 18 and 29 years old in good health and CMV-seropositive.

CDR3 in amino acids: CASSPNSGGDTQYF. CDR3 coding DNA: TGTGCCAGCAGCCCGAACAGCGGGGGAGATACGCAGTATTTT. The gene calls are TRBV7-2 and TRBJ2-3; 8 bases align to TRBD2. CDR1 is SGHTA and CDR2 is FQGNSA in the germline V gene. The CDR3 runs 14 residues. V lost 5 bases and J lost 5; bases outside the gene matches: 6. The variable domain in full, completed from reference TRBV7-2 and TRBJ2-3, reads GAGVSQSPSNKVTEKGKDVELRCDPISGHTALYWYRQSLGQGLEFLIYFQGNSAPDKSGLPSDRFSAERTGGSVSTLTIQRTQQEDSAVYLCASSPNSGGDTQYFGPGTRLTVL.